The 4 T cell receptor beta chains presented below share a single source sample, sequenced in a study of cytomegalovirus exposure and HLA in healthy donors. Repertoires were generated with immunoSEQ multiplex PCR, while TCRdb's copy carries only in-frame clones and drops some. The sample records 120,000 or so clones, approximately 88% being singletons. The sample comprised PBMCs. Receptors were obtained from a woman aged 30 to 39 in good health and CMV-seropositive.

This chain links TRBV23-1 with TRBJ2-3, with 14 bases that match TRBD2. TRBV23-1 is designated an ORF whose function remains uncertain. J gave up 0 bases and V 4 bases, and 9 bases lay outside the gene matches. The CDR3 totals 19 residues. CDR3 sequence: CASSPPGLAGETSTDTQYF. As DNA, the CDR3 is TGCGCCAGCAGTCCCCCGGGACTAGCGGGGGAAACTAGCACAGATACGCAGTATTTT.

The chain recombines TRBV30 with TRBJ1-4; D remains unclear. The V end lost 5 bases, the J end lost 4 bases, and 5 bases lay between the germline ends. The CDR3 sequence is 11 residues long. Germline V gene sequence: CDR1 GTSNPN, CDR2 SVGIG (reference sequence). Here the CDR3 reads CAWDNNEKLFF. CDR3 nucleotide sequence: TGTGCCTGGGACAATAATGAAAAACTGTTTTTT.

The chain recombines TRBV7-2 with TRBJ1-6; TRBD1 matches 8 bases. The trim removed 6 bases at V and 10 bases at J, leaving 8 bases unmatched. There are 14 residues in the CDR3. The germline gives CDR1 SGHTA, CDR2 FQGNSA. CDR3 in amino acids: CASRFGQGGSPLHF. DNA of the CDR3: TGTGCCAGCAGATTCGGACAGGGAGGGTCACCCCTCCACTTT.

V usage is TRBV29-1 and J usage is TRBJ2-5; the match to TRBD2 covers 8 bases. The trim removed 7 bases at V and 2 bases at J, leaving 21 bases unmatched. This CDR3 is 18 amino acids long. Per germline, CDR1 SQVTM and CDR2 ANQGSEA. The CDR3 coding sequence is TGCAGCGCGTGGGGCGGTAGCGGGACGGCGAGGGAACAAGAGACCCAGTACTTC. It encodes CSAWGGSGTAREQETQYF.